Below, one TCR beta chain is given with its context. This specimen comes from a study of cytomegalovirus exposure and HLA in healthy donors. Method: immunoSEQ multiplex PCR; TCRdb's copy keeps in-frame clones and lacks some. The sample records about 260,000 clones, about 90% being singletons. Trimming shortened V by 5 bases and J by 4 bases, and 15 bases separated the two germline ends. Germline CDR1 and CDR2: SGHNT and YYREEE (reference sequence). The CDR3 is 14 residues long. The genes are TRBV5-4 and TRBJ1-1; weak D call: TRBD1 (6 bases). Sequenced input: PBMCs. This clonotype originated in a woman aged 25-40 years in good health and CMV-seronegative. In DNA form, the CDR3 reads TGTGCCAGCAGTTTCGGGGGGCTTCTCACTGAAGCTTTCTTT. It is translated as CASSFGGLLTEAFF.